This T cell receptor (beta chain) was sequenced during a study of cytomegalovirus exposure and HLA in healthy donors. On this clone itself: The target antigen is unknown.

Study-wide points: In the roughly 120 validation repertoires, a later analysis found that first-cohort TCR clusters tended to co-occur. Among TCR beta chains, those listed as cytomegalovirus-associated numbered about 160. Per published reports, the classifier diagnosed cytomegalovirus status with high specificity and sensitivity.

TCRdb's copy holds only in-frame clones and misses some; the assay was immunoSEQ multiplex PCR. The data show over 200,000 clones, approximately 80% seen once. The CDR3 spans 15 residues. The germline CDR1 and CDR2 sequences are MNHNS and SASEGT. V trimming: 3 bases; J trimming: 7 bases; junction bases outside the gene matches: 8. Material: PBMCs. The receptor's source is a woman in her 30s in good health and CMV-seropositive. The chain uses TRBV6-1 and TRBJ2-7; 11 positions match TRBD1. The CDR3, as DNA: TGTGCCAGCAGTGATAGGGCGGACAGGGGGCTTGAGCAGTACTTC. Translated: CASSDRADRGLEQYF.